Detailed here is one T cell receptor beta chain. Its matching antigen is unknown. The germline V gene encodes CDR1 WNHNN and CDR2 SYGVQD (reference sequence). CDR3 size: 15 residues. Trimming shortened V by 3 bases and J by 2 bases, and 12 bases separated the two germline ends. The source of the sample is a study of CD8 T cells in Susac syndrome. Study-level findings and limits: An acknowledgment was made by the study that its TCR sequencing and HLA analysis involved relatively few individuals.

With random hexamers, roughly 0.45 to 1 ug RNA was reverse transcribed. Using its own MiXCR run on the immunoSEQ multiplex PCR reads, TCRdb lists one record per CDR3 protein. The sample lists roughly 150,000 distinct CDR3 sequences, under 95% occurring once. The sample comprised CD4+ T cells from PBMCs. This receptor was identified in a human donor in good health. This chain uses TRBV10-1 with TRBJ2-3; D is unresolved. The CDR3 DNA reads as TGCGCCAGCAGTGACAGTTTTGCAGTCACAGATACGCAGTATTTT. It specifies CASSDSFAVTDTQYF.